The text below deals with one T cell receptor (beta chain). The trim removed 6 bases at V and 5 bases at J, leaving 8 bases unmatched. The CDR3 spans 14 residues. The germline V gene encodes CDR1 LGHDT and CDR2 YNNKEL (reference sequence). This sample stems from a study of blood T cell repertoires in COVID-19. Study processing details: Estimation of nucleated cell counts was performed using reference gene primer amplification. Repertoires were generated with immunoSEQ multiplex PCR, while TCRdb's copy carries only in-frame clones and drops some. V, J and clone size reflect that table, while D and trimming were determined from the DNA. The sample includes 200,000 to 250,000 clones, 70% to 90% of them seen just once.

The sequence was collected from a woman younger than 45 who had recovered from COVID-19. This chain links TRBV3-1 (or the pseudogene TRBV3-2) with TRBJ2-5; TRBD2 matches 8 bases. The sample taken for sequencing was peripheral blood. CDR3 protein: CASSNRGGRETQYF. The CDR3 DNA reads TGTGCCAGCAGTAACCGGGGGGGGAGGGAGACCCAGTACTTC.